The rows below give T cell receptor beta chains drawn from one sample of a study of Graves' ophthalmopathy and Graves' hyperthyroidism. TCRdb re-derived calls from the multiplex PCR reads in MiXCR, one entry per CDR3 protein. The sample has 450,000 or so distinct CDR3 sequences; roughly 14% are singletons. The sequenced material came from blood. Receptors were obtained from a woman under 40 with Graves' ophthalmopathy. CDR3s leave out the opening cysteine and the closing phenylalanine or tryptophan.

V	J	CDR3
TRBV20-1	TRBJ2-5	SARAGGETQY
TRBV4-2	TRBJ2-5	ASSQELAGRGETQY
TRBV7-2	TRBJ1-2	ASSLVISNYGYT
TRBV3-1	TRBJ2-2	ASSHSRGVASFTGELF
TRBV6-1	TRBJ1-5	ASSPYRQAPQH
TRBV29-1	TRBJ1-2	SVDLGRGGYT
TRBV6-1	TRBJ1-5	ASSETGANSNQPQH
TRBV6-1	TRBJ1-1	ASRDSGENTEVF
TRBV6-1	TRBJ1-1	ASSPRGQGRAF
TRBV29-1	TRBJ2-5	SLAHAGTGGETQY
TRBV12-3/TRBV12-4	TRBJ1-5	ASSRRPGQPQH
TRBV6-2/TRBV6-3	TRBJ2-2	ASSSPPLAVTNTGELF
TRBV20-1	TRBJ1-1	SARDHTEAF
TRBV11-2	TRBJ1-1	ASSITGTGTENTEAF
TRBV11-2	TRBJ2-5	ASSSPEAGMYQETQY
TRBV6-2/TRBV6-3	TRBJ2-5	ASSYFRGGKKEETQY
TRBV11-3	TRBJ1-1	ASSLGTDDTEAF
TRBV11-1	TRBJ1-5	ASSLAYGTTQH
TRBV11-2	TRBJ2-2	ASSAMTGNTGELF
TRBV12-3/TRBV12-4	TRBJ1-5	ASTLGPPFGQPQH
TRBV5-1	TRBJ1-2	ASSIGQKYGYT
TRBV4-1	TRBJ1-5	ASSQEVFQPGH
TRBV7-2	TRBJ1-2	ASSYTSTVPNGYT
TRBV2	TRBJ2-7	AILRLETSGEQY
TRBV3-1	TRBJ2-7	ASSQPETNEQY
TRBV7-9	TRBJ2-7	ASSLVQPYDQY
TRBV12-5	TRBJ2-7	ASGLRHLGQPSYEQY
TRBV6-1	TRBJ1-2	ASSTPTKSNYGYT
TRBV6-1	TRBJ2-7	ASSPLEGVEQY
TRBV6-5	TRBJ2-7	ASSYFTGTEQY
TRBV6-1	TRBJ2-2	ASSEARLGELF
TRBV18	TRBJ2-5	ASSPSSETQY
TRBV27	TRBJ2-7	ASSSHLQFYEQY
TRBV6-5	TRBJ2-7	ASRSSGRAREQY
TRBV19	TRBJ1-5	ASKTGWYLGNQPQH
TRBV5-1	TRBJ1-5	ASSFICQPGGQPQH
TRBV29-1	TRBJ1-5	SIRGTSVGEPQH
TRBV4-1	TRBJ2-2	ASSLPPNPSGELF
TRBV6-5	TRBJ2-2	ASRALTNTGELF
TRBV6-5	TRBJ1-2	ASSYSLSDRGHNYGYT
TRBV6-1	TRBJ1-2	ASRSGVEIRGYT
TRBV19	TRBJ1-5	ASMFRTGLTPQH
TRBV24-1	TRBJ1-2	ATQGRDRGAQSGYT
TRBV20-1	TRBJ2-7	SARRGHSSYEQY
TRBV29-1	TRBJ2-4	SAAPGGNIKY
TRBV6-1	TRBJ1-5	ASTRDRGQPQH
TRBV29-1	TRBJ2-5	SVEDLGNQETQY
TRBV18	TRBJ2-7	ASSPGTGGAYEQY
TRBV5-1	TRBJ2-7	ASSSTSGSIYEQY
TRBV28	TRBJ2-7	AAGEGRVYEQY